This T cell receptor (beta chain) was identified during a study of blood T cell repertoires in COVID-19. Across the whole study: Italy, Spain and the United States were the sources of the convalescent and acute COVID-19 samples. PBMCs, B-cell-depleted T cells, or T cells were the source of the cDNA or gDNA that made up the material.

Study processing details: Estimation of nucleated cell counts was performed using reference gene primer amplification. Libraries were prepared by immunoSEQ multiplex PCR; TCRdb keeps only in-frame clonotypes and omits some of them. Clonal size and the V and J genes are those of that table, whereas D and trimming came from the DNA. This table holds fewer than 85,000 clones, 88% found once. Losses at the gene ends were 5 bases for V and 1 base for J; bases not matched to a gene: 10. Germline V lookup: CDR1 SGHVS, CDR2 FQNEAQ. This CDR3 has 16 amino acids. The chain carries TRBV7-8 and TRBJ1-1; TRBD1 matches 7 bases. The receptor was derived from a human donor in a cohort sampled during active COVID-19. Sample: peripheral blood. CDR3 region: CASSPRDRRSNTEAFF. CDR3 DNA: TGTGCCAGCAGCCCCCGGGACAGAAGGTCGAACACTGAAGCTTTCTTT.